The clone carrying this TCR beta chain was counted a few times. Its antigen remains unidentified. The sample has other DNA sequences that encode this CDR3 too. The study drew all its donors from Caucasian adults living in Nashville, Tennessee. CDR1 MNHEY and CDR2 SVGAGI come from the germline V gene. The CDR3 is 15 amino acids. The V and J ends lost 5 bases and 1 base, in that order; junction bases with no gene match: 4. The sample comes from a study of shared clonotypes between healthy human individuals. Study background: Donor ages ranged 18 to 49 years: a couple of women, a few men. The study, taken as a whole, reports: In general, naive subsets displayed greater estimated richness than memory subsets did.

Here immunoSEQ multiplex PCR was the method, and the copy in TCRdb shows in-frame clones only, minus some. This sample has hundreds of thousands of clones, with roughly 70% found just once. V is TRBV6-5 and J is TRBJ1-2, with 10 bases identical to TRBD1. The receptor comes from a woman aged 25 to 39 in good health. Sequencing was carried out using memory CD4+ T cells sorted from blood. The subset denotes: CD45RA-negative fraction. The CDR3 DNA sequence: TGTGCCAGCAGTCGGACAGGGGGGCTTAACTATGGCTACACCTTC. This translates into CASSRTGGLNYGYTF.